Shown below are 32 T cell receptor beta chains from a single sample sequenced in a study of spatial heterogeneity in lung cancer. MiXCR, applied by TCRdb to the 5' RACE reads, yields one record per CDR3 protein. The sample lists approximately 70,000 distinct CDR3 sequences; approximately 9% were seen once. Time point of the sample: blood at routine non-recurrence follow-up after resection. The sample in question was PBMCs, obtained at follow-up. These receptors were collected from a female donor with early-stage non-small cell lung cancer.

The chain links TRBV4-2 to TRBJ2-1, with 13 bases identical to TRBD2. The CDR3 loop spans 19 amino acids. With 0 bases clipped from V and 7 bases from J, the junction kept 12 bases outside the gene matches. The germline CDR1 and CDR2 sequences are LGHNA and YNFKEQ. The CDR3 DNA follows: TGTGCCAGCAGCCAAGATCTCCTGACTAGCGGGAGGAGGGGGAATGAGCAGTTCTTC. It translates to CASSQDLLTSGRRGNEQFF.

The CDR3 protein is CASTTPSYTPNYGYTF. The CDR3 nucleotides are TGTGCCAGTACCACACCCTCATATACCCCTAACTATGGCTACACCTTC. V gene TRBV19 combines with J gene TRBJ1-2; D gene uncertain. Trimming pared 7 bases from V and 0 bases from J, leaving 18 bases between. This CDR3 spans 16 amino acids. CDR1 LNHDA and CDR2 SQIVND come from the germline V gene (reference sequence).

This clonotype was observed many times. The genes are TRBV11-2 and TRBJ1-6; D is ambiguous. V gave up 0 bases and J gave up 3 bases, with 12 bases separating them. The germline V gene has CDR1 SGHAT and CDR2 FQNNGV. This CDR3 comprises 17 residues. The CDR3 spells CASSLDLPRFYNSPLHF. CDR3 nucleotide sequence: TGTGCCAGCAGCTTAGATCTACCCAGGTTCTATAATTCACCCCTCCACTTT.

This clonotype was detected only a few times. The V and J genes are TRBV5-1 and TRBJ2-1; TRBD2 matches at 7 bases. Germline values: CDR1 SGHRS, CDR2 YFSETQ. Germline trimming cut 4 bases from V and 4 bases from J; bases unmatched to any gene: 11. The CDR3 spans 16 residues. This CDR3 reads CASSQGAGTPYNEQFF. CDR3 DNA sequence: TGCGCCAGCAGCCAAGGAGCGGGAACGCCGTACAATGAGCAGTTCTTC.

This clonotype was picked up many times. J is TRBJ2-7 and V is TRBV28; D not resolved. CDR3 length equals 11 residues. The germline V and J ends were trimmed by 8 bases and 3 bases, with 8 bases remaining between them. The germline V gene encodes CDR1 MDHEN and CDR2 SYDVKM. The CDR3 DNA reads TGTGCCAGCGCCGATCTCTACGAGCAGTACTTC. Encoded protein: CASADLYEQYF. Filled out from reference TRBV28 and TRBJ2-7, the complete variable domain reads DVKVTQSSRYLVKRTGEKVFLECVQDMDHENMFWYRQDPGLGLRLIYFSYDVKMKEKGDIPEGYSVSREKKERFSLILESASTNQTSMYLCASADLYEQYFGPGTRLTVT.

This clonotype was found many times. The chain combines TRBV6-5 with TRBJ1-1; a weak D match, TRBD1 (5 bases). Per the germline V gene, CDR1 is MNHEY and CDR2 is SVGAGI. This CDR3 comprises 14 residues. The V end lost 7 bases, the J end lost 3 bases, and 15 bases lay between the germline ends. The CDR3 coding sequence is TGTGCCAGCACGCCGGGATTGGGGGACACTGAAGCTTTCTTT. Translating gives CASTPGLGDTEAFF.

The table lists this clonotype with many counts. The rearrangement joins TRBV24-1 to TRBJ2-1; no reliable D call. This CDR3 comprises 11 residues. Germline V gene lookup returns CDR1 KGHDR and CDR2 SFDVKD. V shed 8 bases and J shed 7 bases, with 8 bases lying between them. The CDR3 DNA is TGTGCCACCATGGCCTTGAATGAGCAGTTCTTC. This sequence encodes CATMALNEQFF.

This clonotype came up many times. This chain links TRBV29-1 with TRBJ1-5; D unresolved. CDR1 is SQVTM and CDR2 is ANQGSEA in the germline V gene. The germline V and J ends were trimmed by 4 bases and 4 bases, with 5 bases remaining between them. The CDR3 is made up of 11 amino acids. In DNA, the CDR3 is TGCAGCGTTGGTCAGAATCAGCCCCAGCATTTT. Encoded protein: CSVGQNQPQHF.

This clonotype appeared many times. The V and J genes are TRBV20-1 and TRBJ2-2, with 9 bases that match TRBD2. Germline-derived CDR1 and CDR2 are DFQATT and SNEGSKA (reference sequence). Germline trimming cut 3 bases from V and 5 bases from J; bases unmatched to any gene: 7. CDR3 length: 15 residues. CDR3 DNA sequence: TGCAGTGCTAGGAGGACTGCGGGAGGGACCGGGGAGCTGTTTTTT. Protein product: CSARRTAGGTGELFF.

At least ten counts were recorded for this clonotype. CDR3 DNA sequence: TGTGCCATCGGACAGGACGTTAATTCACCCCTCCACTTT. Protein sequence: CAIGQDVNSPLHF. The chain employs TRBV10-3 and TRBJ1-6, with 7 bases lining up with TRBD1. Looked up from germline, CDR1 is ENHRY and CDR2 is SYGVKD. V lost 8 bases, J lost 6 bases, and 4 bases stayed unmatched. The CDR3 is 13 residues long.

Ten or more counts support this clonotype. The CDR3 DNA is TGCAGTGCTAGAGTCCCGACACTTACCAGCTATGGCTACACCTTC. Protein product: CSARVPTLTSYGYTF. V and J are TRBV20-1 and TRBJ1-2; D gene unclear. Germline V gene data show CDR1 as DFQATT and CDR2 as SNEGSKA (reference sequence). The CDR3 is 15 amino acids. Trimming left V 1 base short and J 4 bases short, with 16 bases between.

This clonotype was seen only a few times. The chain uses TRBV7-9 and TRBJ1-2; possible D gene TRBD1, 5 bases. Germline V gene data show CDR1 as SEHNR and CDR2 as FQNEAQ (reference sequence). This CDR3 region has 15 residues. V lost 1 base and J lost 7, with 16 bases in between. CDR3 nucleotide sequence: TGTGCCAGCAGCTTAGGGGCAGGGAGGATGCGTGGCTACACCTTC. Translation gives CASSLGAGRMRGYTF.

This clonotype was counted many times. V and J are TRBV7-9 and TRBJ2-3; D remains unclear. V lost 4 bases, J lost 0 bases, and 5 bases lay in between. CDR1 is SEHNR and CDR2 is FQNEAQ in the germline V gene (reference sequence). The CDR3 spans 13 residues. CDR3 sequence reads: CASSSGSTDTQYF. DNA of the CDR3: TGTGCCAGCAGCTCCGGGAGCACAGATACGCAGTATTTT.

This clonotype was seen repeatedly, ten times or more. The chain uses TRBV10-3 and TRBJ2-1; 7 nucleotides match TRBD2. J lost 5 bases, V lost 9 bases, and 13 bases had no gene match. This CDR3 contains 15 residues. The germline V gene encodes CDR1 ENHRY and CDR2 SYGVKD. The DNA for the CDR3 is TGTGCCATTGGCCCTCGGCGGGAGAGCGACAATGAGCAGTTCTTC. It yields the protein CAIGPRRESDNEQFF.

This clonotype was seen ten or more times. The J gene is TRBJ1-1, the V gene TRBV5-1, with D unresolved. V lost 3 bases and J lost 0, with 12 bases in between. The CDR3 contains 15 residues. The V gene's germline CDR1 is SGHRS and CDR2 YFSETQ. The chain's CDR3 is CASSSDAGMNTEAFF. CDR3 nucleotides: TGCGCCAGCAGCTCCGACGCGGGGATGAACACTGAAGCTTTCTTT.

This clonotype was picked up many times. The rearrangement links TRBV12-3 or TRBV12-4 to TRBJ1-1; TRBD1 might be the D (5 bases). Between the trimmed V and J ends, which lost 6 bases and 3 bases, there was a span of 14 bases. This CDR3 has 14 residues. CDR3 protein: CASRFGGGDTEAFF. CDR3 coding DNA: TGTGCCAGCAGATTCGGTGGAGGGGACACTGAAGCTTTCTTT.

The chain employs TRBV20-1 and TRBJ2-5; D is uncertain. Germline values: CDR1 DFQATT, CDR2 SNEGSKA (reference sequence). V lost 5 bases, J lost 5 bases, and 12 bases lay in between. The CDR3 covers 12 residues. CDR3 residues: CSARVHRETQYF. Written as DNA, the CDR3 is TGCAGTGCTCGGGTCCATAGGGAGACCCAGTACTTC.

This clonotype has more than one count but fewer than ten. The chain combines TRBV6-1 with TRBJ1-6; tentatively, D is TRBD1 (5 bases). This CDR3 has 15 amino acids. V lost 1 base and J lost 2, with 6 bases in between. The V gene's germline CDR1 is MNHNS and CDR2 SASEGT. CDR3 nucleotides: TGTGCCAGCAGTGAAGGGACACCCTATAATTCACCCCTCCACTTT. This codes for CASSEGTPYNSPLHF.

This clonotype was observed at least ten times. The rearrangement links TRBV27 to TRBJ2-3; D not certain. Germline CDR1 MNHEY, CDR2 SMNVEV (reference sequence). V was shortened by 7 bases and J by 2 bases, with 10 bases between the two germline ends. The CDR3 sequence is 13 residues long. DNA for the CDR3: TGTGCCAGCATCCCTCACGACACAGATACGCAGTATTTT. As protein: CASIPHDTDTQYF.

This clonotype was observed at least ten times. The chain employs TRBV29-1 and TRBJ1-2; maybe TRBD1 (5 bases). Germline-derived CDR1 and CDR2 are SQVTM and ANQGSEA. V gave up 7 bases and J gave up 5 bases, with 17 bases separating them. The CDR3 covers 13 residues. The CDR3 sequence is CSALGRRTYGYTF. CDR3 DNA: TGCAGCGCCCTGGGACGGAGGACGTATGGCTACACCTTC.

This clonotype was picked up many times. The V and J genes are TRBV27 and TRBJ1-5; D is undetermined. Germline CDR1 reads MNHEY; CDR2 reads SMNVEV (reference sequence). V lost 1 base and J 3 bases, leaving 10 bases between the germline ends. The CDR3 loop spans 15 amino acids. The CDR3 nucleotides read TGTGCCAGCAGTTTATACGGGGTAGACAATCAGCCCCAGCATTTT. Amino acids: CASSLYGVDNQPQHF.

This clonotype was seen ten or more times. The chain carries TRBV12-3 or TRBV12-4 and TRBJ2-7; no definite D call. Trimming took 5 bases from V and 6 from J, leaving 11 bases between them. The length of the CDR3 is 12 residues. The CDR3 sequence: CASSPSHFEQYF. The CDR3, as DNA: TGTGCCAGCAGTCCCTCCCACTTCGAGCAGTACTTC.

The CDR3 nucleotides read TGTGCCAGCAGCCCCCCCCGGGGAATTGGGGAAAAACTGTTTTTT. The encoded protein is CASSPPRGIGEKLFF. The chain couples TRBV7-9 to TRBJ1-4; no clear D gene. V lost 5 bases and J 8 bases, leaving 18 bases between the germline ends. CDR1 is SEHNR, CDR2 FQNEAQ, per germline (reference sequence). CDR3 length: 15 residues.

This clonotype was seen many times. The chain uses TRBV18 and TRBJ2-3; TRBD2 matches 12 bases. Germline assignment: CDR1 KGHSH and CDR2 LQKENI. CDR3 size: 14 residues. The V gene end was trimmed by 8 bases and the J gene end by 4 bases; junction bases not matched to a gene: 4. This CDR3 is CASTRTSGADTQYF. CDR3 nucleotides: TGTGCCAGCACAAGGACTAGCGGGGCAGATACGCAGTATTTT.

This clonotype was found many times. The genes are TRBV11-2 and TRBJ2-1; TRBD1 agrees at 9 bases. With 3 bases clipped from V and 8 bases from J, the junction kept 17 bases outside the gene matches. This CDR3 region has 18 residues. CDR1 SGHAT and CDR2 FQNNGV come from the germline V gene. CDR3 region: CASSFPSGTGKISHEQFF. The CDR3 DNA follows: TGTGCCAGCAGCTTTCCCTCCGGGACAGGGAAAATTTCCCATGAGCAGTTCTTC.

The chain has TRBV6-5 and TRBJ1-3; D not resolved. The ends were cut back, 0 bases at V and 0 bases at J, with 12 bases in the middle. This CDR3 spans 17 amino acids. CDR1 and CDR2 from the germline V gene are MNHEY and SVGAGI. The CDR3 bases are TGTGCCAGCAGTTACTCCAAACATCCTTACTCTGGAAACACCATATATTTT. Its translation is CASSYSKHPYSGNTIYF.

This CDR3 reads CASSLVAGTQYF. The CDR3 DNA is TGTGCCAGCAGCTTAGTTGCGGGGACCCAGTACTTC. V is TRBV7-9 and J is TRBJ2-5; tentatively, D is TRBD2 (5 bases). V dropped 1 base and J dropped 7 bases, with 7 bases sitting between them. CDR1 and CDR2 from the germline V gene are SEHNR and FQNEAQ (reference sequence). The CDR3 consists of 12 residues.

This clonotype was recorded a few times. This chain connects TRBV24-1 to TRBJ2-2, with D perhaps being TRBD1 or TRBD2 (5 bases each). This CDR3 contains 15 residues. Germline V gives CDR1 KGHDR, CDR2 SFDVKD. V lost 4 bases, J lost 5 bases, and 13 bases lay in between. The chain's CDR3 is CATSDPGRSTGELFF. As DNA, the CDR3 is TGTGCCACCAGTGACCCGGGACGTTCGACCGGGGAGCTGTTTTTT.

This clonotype has at least ten counts. The chain links TRBV7-9 to TRBJ2-1; tentatively, D is TRBD1 or TRBD2 (5 bases each). The germline V gene has CDR1 SEHNR and CDR2 FQNEAQ (reference sequence). V gave up 6 bases and J gave up 6 bases, with 15 bases separating them. This CDR3 region has 14 residues. The CDR3 sequence is CASSPRARGNEQFF. As DNA, the CDR3 is TGTGCCAGCAGTCCTCGCGCGAGGGGCAATGAGCAGTTCTTC. Full variable domain (rest looked up from reference TRBV7-9 and TRBJ2-1): DTGVSQNPRHKITKRGQNVTFRCDPISEHNRLYWYRQTLGQGPEFLTYFQNEAQLEKSRLLSDRFSAERPKGSFSTLEIQRTEQGDSAMYLCASSPRARGNEQFFGPGTRLTVL.

The table lists this clonotype with a few counts. The chain carries TRBV7-3 and TRBJ1-6; a possible D gene is TRBD1 (6 bases). Looked up from germline, CDR1 is SGHTA and CDR2 is FQGTGA. The CDR3 runs to 15 residues. Trimming pared 8 bases from V and 9 bases from J, leaving 20 bases between. DNA for the CDR3: TGTGCCAGCGTCCTTAGGGGGGCGCAAGTTTCACCCCTCCACTTT. Translated, it gives CASVLRGAQVSPLHF.

The chain uses TRBV10-3 and TRBJ2-5; 7 nucleotides agree with TRBD2. The V gene's germline CDR1 is ENHRY and CDR2 SYGVKD. Germline trimming cut 8 bases from V and 5 bases from J; bases unmatched to any gene: 8. This CDR3 region has 13 residues. In DNA form, the CDR3 reads TGTGCCATCGGGGGAGCGGGACTTGAGACCCAGTACTTC. Translated: CAIGGAGLETQYF.

This clonotype was seen many times. CDR3 nucleotide sequence: TGCAGCTGGAAGGTGGCAACTAATGAAAAACTGTTTTTT. It translates to CSWKVATNEKLFF. This chain connects TRBV20-1 to TRBJ1-4; D not resolved. Germline loops: CDR1 DFQATT, CDR2 SNEGSKA (reference sequence). CDR3 length equals 13 residues.